Presented here are 25 T cell receptor beta chains from one specimen sequenced in a study of cytotoxic CD8 clonotypes in ibrutinib-treated CLL. Assay used: immunoSEQ multiplex PCR; TCRdb lists only in-frame clones, some missing. The sample holds approximately 200,000 clones, about 72% seen once. Sample: PBMCs, taken after 24 months of ibrutinib treatment. The receptors were sampled from a human donor with chronic lymphocytic leukemia.

This rearrangement joins TRBV28 to TRBJ1-3, with D maybe TRBD1 (5 bases). This CDR3 region has 15 residues. Deletions cut 6 bases from V and 0 bases from J, with 12 bases between. Germline assignment: CDR1 MDHEN and CDR2 SYDVKM. The CDR3 nucleotides are TGTGCCAGCAGCCCACGGAGGGGCTCTGGAAACACCATATATTTT. This gives the protein CASSPRRGSGNTIYF.

V usage is TRBV9 and J usage is TRBJ2-5, with D perhaps matching TRBD1 (6 bases). CDR3 length: 14 residues. Per the germline V gene, CDR1 is SGDLS and CDR2 is YYNGEE. With 0 bases removed from V and 4 bases from J, the gap between germline ends came to 10 bases. For the CDR3, the DNA is TGTGCCAGCAGCGTAGGGTCAGGGGTAGAGACCCAGTACTTC. Its protein is CASSVGSGVETQYF.

The rearrangement links TRBV7-2 to TRBJ2-1; 9 nucleotides agree with TRBD1. The CDR3 has 13 residues. Per germline, CDR1 SGHTA and CDR2 FQGNSA. Trimming took 5 bases from V and 15 from J; bases not matched to a gene: 11. As DNA, the CDR3 is TGTGCCAGCAGCACACCCCCGGGACAGGGACCGTTCTTC. This sequence encodes CASSTPPGQGPFF.

J is TRBJ2-5 and V is TRBV23-1; D might be TRBD1 (5 bases). Being an ORF, TRBV23-1 has a function that is uncertain. This CDR3 has 14 amino acids. Trimming took 8 bases from V and 4 from J, leaving 17 bases between them. The CDR3 reads CASPAAGSGETQYF. The CDR3 DNA reads TGCGCCAGCCCGGCGGCAGGGTCCGGAGAGACCCAGTACTTC.

This rearrangement joins TRBV4-2 to TRBJ1-1; D possibly corresponds to TRBD1 (6 bases). The CDR3 spans 15 residues. CDR1 is LGHNA, CDR2 YNFKEQ, per germline. Trimming took 2 bases from V and 1 from J, leaving 11 bases between them. The CDR3 spells CASSQQGHSNTEAFF. DNA for the CDR3: TGTGCCAGCAGCCAACAGGGGCATTCGAACACTGAAGCTTTCTTT.

The chain links TRBV7-6 to TRBJ2-3; TRBD2 matches at 14 bases. This CDR3 has 19 amino acids. V lost 5 bases to trimming and J lost 3 bases; unmatched junction nucleotides: 13. The germline gives CDR1 SGHVS, CDR2 FNYEAQ. The DNA of the CDR3 is TGTGCCAGCAGCCACCGACTAGCGGGAGGGCCGGGCACAACAGATACGCAGTATTTT. It codes for CASSHRLAGGPGTTDTQYF.

The chain employs TRBV27 and TRBJ1-4, with D perhaps matching TRBD1 (5 bases). The CDR3 is 19 amino acids. With 5 bases removed from V and 0 bases from J, the gap between germline ends came to 22 bases. Germline CDR1 and CDR2: MNHEY and SMNVEV (reference sequence). The CDR3, as DNA: TGTGCCAGCAGTAGCTTACGACAGAGATTAACTGCAACTAATGAAAAACTGTTTTTT. Translating it yields CASSSLRQRLTATNEKLFF.

The DNA of the CDR3 is TGTGCCAGCAGTGACTGGCGGGGGGCCTACGAGCAGTACTTC. This translates into CASSDWRGAYEQYF. This chain joins TRBV6-1 and TRBJ2-7; 8 bases match TRBD2. J was trimmed by 2 bases and V by 3 bases; bases with no gene match: 3. This CDR3 region has 14 residues. From germline, CDR1 is MNHNS and CDR2 SASEGT.

The chain carries TRBV7-8 and TRBJ2-2; 10 positions match TRBD2. Per germline, CDR1 SGHVS and CDR2 FQNEAQ. The CDR3 runs to 15 residues. The ends lost 5 bases at V and 7 bases at J; junction bases unmatched: 7. As DNA, the CDR3 is TGTGCCAGCAGCATTTCTAGCGGGAGTAGCGGGGAGCTGTTTTTT. Encoded protein: CASSISSGSSGELFF.

The chain employs TRBV5-1 and TRBJ2-7; TRBD1 agrees at 10 bases. The CDR3 is 14 residues long. V was pared by 4 bases and J by 9 bases, with 10 bases of the junction left unmatched. Germline V gives CDR1 SGHRS, CDR2 YFSETQ. CDR3 in amino acids: CASSISGTGEWQYF. In nucleotides, the CDR3 is TGCGCCAGCAGCATATCCGGGACAGGGGAATGGCAGTACTTC.

This chain uses TRBV7-8 with TRBJ2-7, with unresolved D. V was clipped by 2 bases and J by 4 bases, with 18 bases between them. There are 16 residues in the CDR3. Germline CDR1 reads SGHVS; CDR2 reads FQNEAQ. CDR3 bases: TGTGCCAGCAGCTTAATCTTCGAAGGGAAAGATTACGAGCAGTACTTC. Protein sequence: CASSLIFEGKDYEQYF.

The chain joins TRBV7-9 to TRBJ2-1; TRBD1 is a possible D gene (6 bases). This CDR3 is 15 amino acids long. V lost 4 bases to trimming and J lost 5 bases, with 15 bases between them. Germline V gene data show CDR1 as SEHNR and CDR2 as FQNEAQ (reference sequence). CDR3 coding DNA: TGTGCCAGCAGCTACAGTCAGGGGAGACACAATGAGCAGTTCTTC. Translated: CASSYSQGRHNEQFF. The whole variable domain, remainder taken from reference TRBV7-9 and TRBJ2-1, is DTGVSQNPRHKITKRGQNVTFRCDPISEHNRLYWYRQTLGQGPEFLTYFQNEAQLEKSRLLSDRFSAERPKGSFSTLEIQRTEQGDSAMYLCASSYSQGRHNEQFFGPGTRLTVL.

The gene calls are TRBV7-3 and TRBJ2-1; D might be TRBD1 (6 bases). The CDR3 loop spans 13 amino acids. V lost 4 bases, J lost 5 bases, and 9 bases lay in between. Germline V gene data show CDR1 as SGHTA and CDR2 as FQGTGA. The CDR3 region has the DNA TGTGCCAGCAGCTCGGGACACAACAATGAGCAGTTCTTC. Translation: CASSSGHNNEQFF.

The chain has TRBV5-1 and TRBJ1-1; 12 bases fit TRBD1. Germline V gene sequence: CDR1 SGHRS, CDR2 YFSETQ. The ends lost 3 bases at V and 3 bases at J; junction bases unmatched: 6. The CDR3 is 16 amino acids. The CDR3 loop is CASSWGQGARYTEAFF. In DNA form, the CDR3 reads TGCGCCAGCAGCTGGGGACAGGGGGCTCGGTACACTGAAGCTTTCTTT.

The chain couples TRBV27 to TRBJ2-1; D might be TRBD2 (5 bases). Germline V CDR1 and CDR2: MNHEY, SMNVEV (reference sequence). The CDR3 loop spans 14 amino acids. With 9 bases removed from V and 7 bases from J, the gap between germline ends came to 19 bases. The CDR3 loop reads CASQKYEGGNEQFF. The CDR3 DNA reads TGTGCCAGTCAAAAATACGAGGGCGGGAATGAGCAGTTCTTC.

V is TRBV7-9 and J is TRBJ2-3; TRBD2 might be the D (5 bases). V was clipped by 5 bases and J by 4 bases, with 13 bases between them. This CDR3 has 14 amino acids. Germline V lookup: CDR1 SEHNR, CDR2 FQNEAQ (reference sequence). In DNA form, the CDR3 reads TGTGCCAGCAGCCAAAGCGGTACTGCAGATACGCAGTATTTT. It yields the protein CASSQSGTADTQYF.

The V gene is TRBV6-4, the J gene TRBJ2-1; D not resolved. The CDR3 is made up of 13 amino acids. Germline lookup yields CDR1 MRHNA and CDR2 SNTAGT. V shed 3 bases and J shed 5 bases, with 8 bases lying between them. Here the CDR3 DNA reads TGTGCCAGCAGTGATGGGGTAGACAATGAGCAGTTCTTC. It is translated as CASSDGVDNEQFF.

DNA for the CDR3: TGTGCCAGCAGCCCCTCTAGCGGATACGAGCAGTACTTC. It translates to CASSPSSGYEQYF. This rearrangement joins TRBV9 to TRBJ2-7; 7 bases match TRBD2. Germline V gene sequence: CDR1 SGDLS, CDR2 YYNGEE. The V segment lost 4 bases and the J segment 4 bases; nucleotides outside the gene matches: 5. This CDR3 is built from 13 residues.

In regard to this clone: The sample has other DNA sequences that encode this CDR3 too. CDR3 amino acids: CASTQGYEQYF. The CDR3, as DNA: TGTGCCAGCACGCAGGGTTACGAGCAGTACTTC. V is TRBV25-1 and J is TRBJ2-7; possible D gene TRBD1, 5 bases. The CDR3 consists of 11 residues. Per germline, CDR1 MGHDK and CDR2 SYGVNS. V shed 7 bases and J shed 4 bases, with 8 bases lying between them.

This chain joins TRBV5-6 and TRBJ2-1; no firm D call. CDR1 and CDR2 (germline): SGHDT, YYEEEE. CDR3 size: 15 residues. V was trimmed by 6 bases and J by 2 bases, leaving 15 bases between them. The CDR3 spells CASTKIELTYNEQFF. CDR3 nucleotides: TGTGCCAGCACCAAAATCGAGTTGACCTACAATGAGCAGTTCTTC.

The chain uses TRBV5-5 and TRBJ1-2; perhaps TRBD1 as D (6 bases). This CDR3 region has 16 residues. Germline V gene data show CDR1 as SGHKS and CDR2 as YYEKEE (reference sequence). V shed 0 bases and J shed 1 base, with 13 bases lying between them. CDR3 in DNA: TGTGCCAGCAGCTTGGCACCGGGACACTTTAACTATGGCTACACCTTC. Its protein is CASSLAPGHFNYGYTF. Drawing the rest from reference TRBV5-5 and TRBJ1-2, the complete variable domain is DAGVTQSPTHLIKTRGQQVTLRCSPISGHKSVSWYQQVLGQGPQFIFQYYEKEERGRGNFPDRFSARQFPNYSSELNVNALLLGDSALYLCASSLAPGHFNYGYTFGSGTRLTVV.

The chain employs TRBV27 and TRBJ1-4; tentative D call: TRBD1 (5 bases). This CDR3 contains 15 residues. V lost 5 bases to trimming and J lost 2 bases, with 12 bases between them. Per germline, CDR1 MNHEY and CDR2 SMNVEV (reference sequence). The CDR3 nucleotides read TGTGCCAGCAGTCCTTCGTGGGGGACTAATGAAAAACTGTTTTTT. This encodes CASSPSWGTNEKLFF.

The rearrangement uses TRBV5-1 and TRBJ2-7; D not resolved. Per germline, CDR1 SGHRS and CDR2 YFSETQ. The CDR3 is made up of 11 amino acids. Trimming shortened V by 4 bases and J by 7 bases, and 9 bases separated the two germline ends. CDR3 region: CASSNTWEQYF. In DNA, the CDR3 is TGCGCCAGCAGCAATACATGGGAGCAGTACTTC.

The DNA for the CDR3 is TGTGCCAGCAGTTTATCGGGGTCTAGCTTAGGCTACGAGCAGTACTTC. Translated: CASSLSGSSLGYEQYF. The J gene is TRBJ2-7, the V gene TRBV27, with D tentatively TRBD2 (5 bases). The germline CDR1 and CDR2 sequences are MNHEY and SMNVEV (reference sequence). V gave up 0 bases and J gave up 3 bases, with 15 bases separating them. The CDR3 runs 16 residues.

The chain joins TRBV4-3 to TRBJ1-1, with D possibly being TRBD1 (6 bases). Germline V CDR1 and CDR2: LGHNA, YSLEER. The CDR3 has 15 residues. V was shortened by 0 bases and J by 5 bases, with 13 bases between the two germline ends. DNA for the CDR3: TGCGCCAGCAGCCAAGATCCCGGGGGCCGGACTGAAGCTTTCTTT. It specifies CASSQDPGGRTEAFF.